These 24 T cell receptor beta chains were sequenced from one sample in a study of yellow fever vaccine responses in identical twins. Each CDR3 protein gets one entry after TCRdb re-called the RT-PCR reads with MiXCR. The sample gives 300 to 400 distinct CDR3 sequences, around 72% of which show up once; roughly two fifths is in the top ten. Sample: T cells from blood (PBMCs), unsorted or a sorted subset (not recorded which), taken before or after yellow fever vaccination (not recorded which). These receptors were collected from a female donor who received the yellow fever vaccine.

The chain uses TRBV7-2 and TRBJ2-3; TRBD2 matches 11 bases. Trimming took 0 bases from V and 7 from J; bases not matched to a gene: 15. This CDR3 spans 19 amino acids. Germline V CDR1 and CDR2: SGHTA, FQGNSA. CDR3 coding DNA: TGTGCCAGCAGCTTAGCGGGCGTTAGCGGGAGGGCCCAGGGGCATACGCAGTATTTT. Its protein is CASSLAGVSGRAQGHTQYF.

The J gene is TRBJ2-7, the V gene TRBV6-2 or TRBV6-3, with TRBD2 identical over 11 bases. Trimming took 0 bases from V and 4 from J; bases not matched to a gene: 14. Germline values: CDR1 MNHEY, CDR2 SVGEGT. The CDR3 length is 19 residues. The CDR3 loop reads CASSYSMVSRLAGLYEQYF. CDR3 nucleotide sequence: TGTGCCAGCAGTTACTCGATGGTCTCAAGACTAGCGGGACTATACGAGCAGTACTTC.

V gene TRBV10-1 combines with J gene TRBJ2-2; D is undetermined. Trimming removed 2 bases from V and 2 bases from J, with 12 bases in between. The germline CDR1 and CDR2 sequences are WNHNN and SYGVQD (reference sequence). The CDR3 is 16 amino acids. The CDR3 loop reads CASSEGEVRNTGELFF. The CDR3 bases are TGCGCCAGCAGTGAGGGCGAGGTCCGCAACACCGGGGAGCTGTTTTTT.

The gene calls are TRBV10-3 and TRBJ1-1; 8 bases are shared with TRBD1. The CDR3 spans 14 residues. CDR1 and CDR2 from the germline V gene are ENHRY and SYGVKD. With V trimmed by 6 bases and J by 2 bases, 5 bases remained unmatched. Here the CDR3 DNA reads TGTGCCATCAGGGCGACAGGGGATAACACTGAAGCTTTCTTT. This translates into CAIRATGDNTEAFF.

This chain joins TRBV20-1 and TRBJ1-2; TRBD1 might be the D (5 bases). Germline-derived CDR1 and CDR2 are DFQATT and SNEGSKA (reference sequence). The V gene lost 3 bases and the J gene lost 5 bases, with 13 bases spanning the gap. The CDR3 totals 13 residues. The CDR3 here is CSASGEEGYGYTF. The CDR3 region has the DNA TGCAGTGCTAGCGGGGAAGAGGGGTATGGCTACACCTTC.

The CDR3 nucleotides read TGTGCCAGCAGCCTGGACAGAGGATACAATGAGCAGTTCTTC. Translated: CASSLDRGYNEQFF. This rearrangement joins TRBV11-2 to TRBJ2-1; tentatively, D is TRBD1 (6 bases). V lost 5 bases, J lost 4 bases, and 12 bases lay in between. The germline gives CDR1 SGHAT, CDR2 FQNNGV. CDR3 size: 14 residues.

As concerns this clonotype: Because the CDR3's place on the DNA is in doubt, the DNA is left out and the CDR3 is given as listed by TCRdb. The J gene is TRBJ2-2, the V gene TRBV23-1; the D segment call TRBD2 is taken from the table without a DNA check. TRBV23-1 is given ORF status, its function remaining uncertain. With termini counted, the CDR3 has 17 amino acids. The CDR3 loop reads CASSRTSGRETPGSCFF.

The V gene is TRBV11-1, the J gene TRBJ2-7, with D possibly being TRBD1 (6 bases). The CDR3 covers 12 residues. Germline values: CDR1 SGHAT, CDR2 FQDESV (reference sequence). CDR3 sequence: CASSLPGQLLHV. The DNA for the CDR3 is TGTGCCAGCAGCTTGCCGGGACAACTATTGCACGTC.

The V and J genes are TRBV6-4 and TRBJ1-1; 7 nucleotides line up with TRBD1. Germline V gene sequence: CDR1 MRHNA, CDR2 SNTAGT. The CDR3 length is 15 residues. Unmatched junction bases numbered 10, after V lost 6 bases and J lost 3 bases. The CDR3: CASRAGGSGYTEAFF. CDR3 nucleotide sequence: TGTGCCAGCAGAGCAGGGGGTTCGGGGTACACTGAAGCTTTCTTT.

The chain couples TRBV4-1 to TRBJ2-1; D unresolved. Per germline, CDR1 MGHRA and CDR2 YSYEKL. V dropped 3 bases and J dropped 6 bases, with 9 bases sitting between them. The CDR3 is made up of 13 amino acids. CDR3 sequence reads: CASSHWWGNEQFF. Here the CDR3 DNA reads TGCGCCAGCAGCCATTGGTGGGGCAATGAGCAGTTCTTC.

In DNA, the CDR3 is TGCGCCAGCAGTGAGCAAACGATACTAGGCTCCTACGAGCAGTACGTC. This gives the protein CASSEQTILGSYEQYV. This chain uses TRBV10-1 with TRBJ2-7; perhaps TRBD2 as D (5 bases). The CDR3 is made up of 16 amino acids. V was trimmed by 2 bases and J by 0 bases, leaving 14 bases between them. The V gene's germline CDR1 is WNHNN and CDR2 SYGVQD (reference sequence).

This clonotype has more than one count but fewer than ten. The chain employs TRBV10-3 and TRBJ1-2; D remains unclear. V lost 2 bases to trimming and J lost 0 bases, with 1 base between them. CDR1 is ENHRY and CDR2 is SYGVKD in the germline V gene. CDR3 length equals 12 residues. The CDR3 is CAISETNYGYTF. CDR3 sequence (DNA): TGTGCCATCAGTGAGACTAACTATGGCTACACCTTC.

The V call is TRBV10-1, the J call TRBJ1-4; TRBD1 matches at 11 bases. V trimming: 2 bases; J trimming: 12 bases; junction bases outside the gene matches: 14. The V gene's germline CDR1 is WNHNN and CDR2 SYGVQD (reference sequence). This CDR3 has 17 residues. The CDR3 sequence: CASSERTGGVLSSELFF. For the CDR3, the DNA is TGCGCCAGCAGTGAGAGGACAGGGGGCGTCCTCAGTTCGGAACTGTTTTTT.

The V call is TRBV30, the J call TRBJ1-3; D is ambiguous. The V and J ends lost 4 bases and 1 base respectively, with 14 bases between them. This CDR3 has 15 residues. CDR1 GTSNPN and CDR2 SVGIG come from the germline V gene (reference sequence). CDR3 bases: TGTGCCTGGACTCCACTGGGGTTATCTGGAAACACCATATATTTT. It encodes CAWTPLGLSGNTIYF.

The chain is built from TRBV7-2 and TRBJ1-1; D perhaps matches TRBD1 (5 bases). CDR3 size: 14 residues. Germline V lookup: CDR1 SGHTA, CDR2 FQGNSA. Trimming took 0 bases from V and 8 from J, leaving 13 bases between them. The CDR3 DNA is TGTGCCAGCAGCTTAGCACTTCAGGGACTAGAAGCTTTCTTT. Amino acids: CASSLALQGLEAFF.

V gene TRBV25-1 combines with J gene TRBJ1-1; 10 bases align to TRBD1. The CDR3 consists of 17 residues. The V and J ends lost 5 bases and 6 bases, in that order; junction bases with no gene match: 15. Germline CDR1 and CDR2: MGHDK and SYGVNS. In DNA, the CDR3 is TGTGCCAGCAGTAGACCCGGGACAGGGGCACCTGGAGCTGAAGCTTTCTTT. Its protein product is CASSRPGTGAPGAEAFF.

The chain has TRBV6-5 and TRBJ2-3; 9 bases are a match to TRBD1. V lost 4 bases to trimming and J lost 4 bases; unmatched junction nucleotides: 9. This CDR3 region has 16 residues. Germline V CDR1 and CDR2: MNHEY, SVGAGI. CDR3 amino acids: CASSSHRGLIADTQYF. The CDR3 coding sequence is TGTGCCAGCAGTTCTCACAGGGGGCTCATAGCAGATACGCAGTATTTT.

The rearrangement joins TRBV12-3 or TRBV12-4 to TRBJ1-1; D perhaps matches TRBD1 (5 bases). Trimming took 3 bases from V and 0 from J, leaving 8 bases between them. The CDR3 totals 14 residues. CDR3 DNA: TGTGCCAGCAGTTTTGACAGACTGAACACTGAAGCTTTCTTT. Its translation is CASSFDRLNTEAFF.

The rearrangement joins TRBV7-9 to TRBJ2-6, with a tentative D call TRBD2 (7 bases). Trimming stripped 10 bases from V and 4 bases from J, with 20 bases between. Germline lookup yields CDR1 SEHNR and CDR2 FQNEAQ (reference sequence). The CDR3 is made up of 16 amino acids. The chain's CDR3 is CAMRGGTRRGANVLTF. DNA for the CDR3: TGTGCCATGAGGGGGGGGACTCGTCGCGGGGCCAACGTCCTGACTTTC.

This clonotype was recorded a few times. V usage is TRBV6-1 and J usage is TRBJ1-5, with TRBD1 identical over 10 bases. The germline CDR1 and CDR2 sequences are MNHNS and SASEGT. This CDR3 contains 12 residues. V lost 11 bases and J lost 5; bases outside the gene matches: 3. The CDR3 nucleotides read TGTGCCTCGGGGACAGGGGATCAGCCCCAGCATTTT. It encodes CASGTGDQPQHF.

As regards this clonotype: An end of the junction differs from the germline gene, which may be a read error. V gene TRBV10-3 combines with J gene TRBJ1-1; no firm D call. The CDR3 length is 18 residues. Germline V gene data show CDR1 as ENHRY and CDR2 as SYGVKD. CDR3 in amino acids: CAVSESGKYSLMNTEAFF. In DNA, the CDR3 is TGTGCCGTCAGTGAGTCGGGCAAGTACTCCCTAATGAACACTGAAGCTTTCTTT.

This clonotype was observed a few times. The gene calls are TRBV10-1 and TRBJ1-1; D is uncertain. This CDR3 region has 13 residues. Trimming left V 7 bases short and J 3 bases short, with 12 bases between. Per the germline V gene, CDR1 is WNHNN and CDR2 is SYGVQD (reference sequence). DNA of the CDR3: TGCGCCAGCAAAGGCAGGAGGGACACTGAAGCTTTCTTT. It encodes CASKGRRDTEAFF.

This clonotype was recorded only once. The rearrangement uses TRBV11-2 and TRBJ2-3; 14 positions agree with TRBD2. Looked up from germline, CDR1 is SGHAT and CDR2 is FQNNGV. The CDR3 totals 15 residues. The ends lost 5 bases at V and 3 bases at J; junction bases unmatched: 1. The CDR3 reads CASSRLAGGTDTQYF. As DNA, the CDR3 is TGTGCCAGCAGCCGACTAGCGGGAGGGACAGATACGCAGTATTTT. Combining the CDR3 with reference TRBV11-2 and TRBJ2-3 gives the whole variable domain EAGVAQSPRYKIIEKRQSVAFWCNPISGHATLYWYQQILGQGPKLLIQFQNNGVVDDSQLPKDRFSAERLKGVDSTLKIQPAKLEDSAVYLCASSRLAGGTDTQYFGPGTRLTVL.

This chain joins TRBV10-3 and TRBJ2-1, with D perhaps TRBD2 (5 bases). Germline V gene data show CDR1 as ENHRY and CDR2 as SYGVKD. V was clipped by 0 bases and J by 6 bases, with 12 bases between them. The CDR3 covers 15 residues. The CDR3 region is CAISESSLGGNEQFF. CDR3 DNA: TGTGCCATCAGTGAGTCCTCGCTAGGAGGCAATGAGCAGTTCTTC.